This T cell receptor (beta chain) came from a study of T cell responses to AZD1222 COVID-19 vaccine. Overall study findings and caveats: Possibly, clonal diversity was underestimated; donors were largely white British and included more females. Seropositive at baseline were only a handful of AZD1222 recipients.

With 6 bases removed from V and 5 bases from J, the gap between germline ends came to 11 bases. Germline loops: CDR1 MNHEY, CDR2 SVGEGT. The CDR3 runs 14 residues. As to this clone: Its antigen is as yet unknown.

Sequencing was performed with immunoSEQ multiplex PCR; in TCRdb, only in-frame clones are kept and a portion is missing. The data show approximately 68,000 clones, with more than 75% seen just once and approximately 25% held by the top ten. The source of this sequence is an adult in good health. The chain recombines TRBV6-2 or TRBV6-3 with TRBJ1-6, with D uncertain. The sample here was peripheral blood, taken on day 0 of AZD1222 vaccination. The CDR3 spells CASSPDMDNSPLHF. DNA for the CDR3: TGTGCCAGCAGCCCCGACATGGATAATTCACCCCTCCACTTT.